This paragraph covers one TCR beta chain sequence. Its antigen is as yet unknown. The sample is drawn from a study of cytomegalovirus exposure and HLA in healthy donors. Overall study: Out of approximately 170 million T cells, an earlier analysis found 117 million unique TCR beta sequences in total.

The primer mix had 60 Vbeta and 13 Jbeta primers. Generated by immunoSEQ multiplex PCR, the TCRdb table keeps only in-frame clones and is missing some. The top ten clones hold more than 7% of a sample with under 90,000 clones, 60% to 80% of them seen once. Germline V gene data show CDR1 as LNHDA and CDR2 as SQIVND (reference sequence). CDR3 size: 12 residues. After removal of 8 bases from V and 4 bases from J, the junction contained 0 bases not matched to a gene. Study-wide results and limits: Roughly even sequencing depth across donors was the assumption behind the presence/absence analyses. Cytomegalovirus-associated status was assigned to roughly 160 TCR beta chains.

The clonotype was recovered from a woman in her thirties or forties in good health and CMV-seronegative. This sequence joins TRBV19 and TRBJ1-4; TRBD1 aligns across 8 bases. Sequencing input: PBMCs. CDR3 coding DNA: TGTGCCAGTGACAGGGGTAATGAAAAACTGTTTTTT. It is translated as CASDRGNEKLFF. Filled out from reference TRBV19 and TRBJ1-4, the complete variable domain reads DGGITQSPKYLFRKEGQNVTLSCEQNLNHDAMYWYRQDPGQGLRLIYYSQIVNDFQKGDIAEGYSVSREKKESFPLTVTSAQKNPTAFYLCASDRGNEKLFFGSGTQLSVL.